The 4 T cell receptor delta chains in this list originate from one sample, sequenced in a study of gammadelta T cells in human blood. TCRdb applied CATT to the RT-PCR reads for clone calling. The sample comprises roughly 760 delta-chain clones, 35% to 45% of which are singletons, and about 17% rests with the top ten. Sequenced sample: non-Vgamma9Vdelta2 gamma-delta T cells from infant blood. All receptors come from a human donor.

Comment on this clone: A read error is the likely source, as a far larger clone sits one nucleotide away. The chain joins TRDV2 to TRDJ3, with 9 bases matching TRDD3. CDR1 is GEAIGNYY, CDR2 EKD, per germline. CDR3 size: 16 residues. The CDR3 DNA reads as TGTGCCCGTGACTGGGGGAGCTCCTGGGACACCCGACAGATGTTTTTC. Protein: CARDWGSSWDTRQMFF.

This clone has just a few counts. A clone one base away is much larger, so this may be a read error. The same CDR3 arises from other DNA sequences in this sample as well. This sequence joins TRDV1 and TRDJ1, with 7 bases fitting TRDD3. Trimming removed 2 bases from V and 0 bases from J; junction bases left unmatched: 21. The length of the CDR3 is 21 residues. CDR1 TSWWSYY and CDR2 QGS come from the germline V gene. DNA for the CDR3: TGTGCTCTTGGGGAATCGAATAGGTGGTACGTGGGATACTCGTACACCGATAAACTCATCTTT. Translation: CALGESNRWYVGYSYTDKLIF.

This clone was counted only a few times. The genes are TRDV1 and TRDJ1; the match to TRDD3 covers 7 bases. CDR3 size: 21 residues. Unmatched junction bases numbered 19, after V lost 0 bases and J lost 0 bases. Per the germline V gene, CDR1 is TSWWSYY and CDR2 is QGS. The CDR3 sequence: CALGELGLPPYWGTHTDKLIF. The CDR3 region has the DNA TGTGCTCTTGGGGAACTAGGTCTTCCCCCGTACTGGGGTACCCACACCGATAAACTCATCTTT.

Details on this clone: The junction shows a germline mismatch at one end, possibly a read error. V and J are TRDV1 and TRDJ2, with TRDD3 matching 10 bases. CDR1 and CDR2 (germline): TSWWSYY, QGS. This CDR3 is 23 amino acids long. The CDR3 here is CALGEKTFLGWGILAGLPAQLFF. CDR3 DNA sequence: TGTGCTCTTGGGGAAAAGACCTTCCTAGGGTGGGGGATACTAGCCGGTTTGCCAGCACAACTCTTCTTT.